Each of the 2 T cell receptor beta chains below was sequenced from the same sample in a study of post-analysis software for immune sequencing data. Libraries were made from TCR beta cDNA, and they carried unique molecular identifiers. TCRdb fed the PCR reads into MiXCR, producing one record per CDR3 protein. The table lists 750,000 to 950,000 distinct CDR3 sequences, approximately 57% of them singletons. No antigens are known for them. Study-wide results and caveats: Controls had lower frequencies than patients of 4 or 5 TRBV segments, which included TRBV5-6, TRBV5-1 and TRBV20-1.

Sample: blood. All receptors derive from a girl aged 10 to 17 with multiple sclerosis.

This clonotype was counted only a few times. The J gene is TRBJ2-3, the V gene TRBV7-3, with 8 bases aligning to TRBD2. The CDR3 sequence is 16 residues long. V was clipped by 0 bases and J by 9 bases; unmatched bases: 11. Germline-derived CDR1 and CDR2 are SGHTA and FQGTGA. CDR3 region: CASSLTRAAGGGTQYF. The DNA for the CDR3 is TGTGCCAGCAGCTTAACGCGGGCCGCGGGAGGTGGAACGCAGTATTTT.

With respect to this clonotype: An end of the junction does not agree with germline; a read error may underlie this. The V and J genes are TRBV20-1 and TRBJ2-7, with a tentative D call TRBD2 (6 bases). Germline loops: CDR1 DFQATT, CDR2 SNEGSKA (reference sequence). This CDR3 has 12 amino acids. Written as DNA, the CDR3 is TGCAGTGCTGGAGGGAACTCCGACGAGCAGTACTTC. This codes for CSAGGNSDEQYF.